The next 19 T cell receptor beta chains were all read from a single sample in a study of regulatory T cells in long-lasting Graves disease (dated by TCRdb to the early 2020s). The time point label of this sample denotes: newly diagnosed GD, antithyroid drugs for less than 3 months. For both TCR sequencing and RNA sequencing, RNA was extracted from PBMCs in TRIzol. Library construction relied on multiplex PCR. This sample was sequenced with an Illumina HiSeq 4000. iRepertoire HTBI primers and Arm-PCR amplification of CDR3 regions were used to construct TCR beta libraries. TCRdb took the public reads, trimmed them with fastp at Q25, ran MiXCR for clone calling and kept in-frame beta chains. Here each entry gathers all rows of one CDR3 protein and keeps the most common genes and DNA. The sample records 450,000 to 600,000 distinct CDR3 sequences, about 17% of which are singletons. Clones ranked in the top ten supply 12% of the sample.

The sample was also reused in another study, on T cells in Graves' hyperthyroidism and ophthalmopathy.

The source was peripheral blood mononuclear cells (PBMCs), collected at new diagnosis, from a patient treated with antithyroid drugs. The receptor set was obtained from a man aged 35-49 years with Graves disease. Donor details come from another sample of the same person, matched by shared clones.

In its sample, this clonotype was seen many times. V and J are TRBV24-1 and TRBJ2-1; D unresolved. Germline CDR1 is KGHDR and CDR2 is SFDVKD. The CDR3 consists of 14 residues. Trimming stripped 3 bases from V and 5 bases from J, with 10 bases between. CDR3 sequence reads: CATSDGWKNNEQFF. The CDR3 DNA follows: TGTGCCACCAGTGATGGGTGGAAGAACAATGAGCAGTTCTTC.

The chain carries TRBV11-2 and TRBJ1-1, with a weak D call TRBD1 (5 bases). The CDR3 is 12 amino acids. Trimming cost V 6 bases and J 5 bases, with 10 bases left between them. Germline V gene sequence: CDR1 SGHAT, CDR2 FQNNGV. The DNA for the CDR3 is TGTGCCAGCAGTACGTGGGGGACTGAAGCTTTCTTT. The encoded protein is CASSTWGTEAFF.

This clonotype was observed at least ten times. The rearrangement joins TRBV7-9 to TRBJ2-5; 11 positions match TRBD2. Trimming cost V 5 bases and J 2 bases; bases outside gene matches: 19. Germline CDR1 reads SEHNR; CDR2 reads FQNEAQ (reference sequence). The CDR3 length is 20 residues. The CDR3 loop is CASSPKTSQRLAGLQETQYF. CDR3 in DNA: TGTGCCAGCAGCCCAAAGACAAGCCAACGACTAGCGGGACTGCAAGAGACCCAGTACTTC.

Details on this clonotype: This clone may be a read error of a much larger clone one base away. This chain uses TRBV2 with TRBJ1-2; 8 bases match TRBD1. The CDR3 has 13 amino acids. Per the germline V gene, CDR1 is SNHLY and CDR2 is FYNNEI. The CDR3 here is CAGSSGQGFGYTF. The CDR3 DNA reads TGTGCCGGCAGCTCCGGACAGGGTTTTGGCTACACCTTC.

This clonotype was seen a few times. V is TRBV19 and J is TRBJ2-5; D uncertain. V was clipped by 5 bases and J by 5 bases, with 12 bases between them. Germline CDR1 reads LNHDA; CDR2 reads SQIVND (reference sequence). This CDR3 has 13 amino acids. The CDR3, as DNA: TGTGCCAGTAGTTCCAGCCGACGGGAGACCCAGTACTTC. Translating gives CASSSSRRETQYF.

The chain couples TRBV2 to TRBJ2-1; no reliable D call. The V end was cut by 11 bases, the J end by 2 bases, with 4 bases between. Germline CDR1 and CDR2: SNHLY and FYNNEI. The CDR3 consists of 10 residues. CDR3 sequence reads: CAGAYNEQFF. The DNA for the CDR3 is TGTGCCGGCGCCTACAATGAGCAGTTCTTC.

This clonotype was observed at least ten times. The CDR3 DNA reads TGCAGCCCCAGCCCGACTAGCGGGAGGACCTTCTCCTACGAGCAGTACTTC. Translating gives CSPSPTSGRTFSYEQYF. The genes are TRBV20-1 and TRBJ2-7; 13 bases are a match to TRBD2. The CDR3 spans 17 residues. From germline, CDR1 is DFQATT and CDR2 SNEGSKA (reference sequence).

The V and J genes are TRBV7-9 and TRBJ2-7, with 7 bases lining up with TRBD2. Germline CDR1 and CDR2: SEHNR and FQNEAQ (reference sequence). Trimming cost V 2 bases and J 4 bases; bases outside gene matches: 8. CDR3 length: 15 residues. The CDR3 nucleotides are TGTGCCAGCAGCTTAACCGGGACTAACTTATACGAGCAGTACTTC. Translated, it gives CASSLTGTNLYEQYF. Variable domain in full (rest from reference TRBV7-9 and TRBJ2-7): DTGVSQNPRHKITKRGQNVTFRCDPISEHNRLYWYRQTLGQGPEFLTYFQNEAQLEKSRLLSDRFSAERPKGSFSTLEIQRTEQGDSAMYLCASSLTGTNLYEQYFGPGTRLTVT.

This clonotype was detected a few times. The rearrangement joins TRBV5-1 to TRBJ2-3; D may be TRBD1 or TRBD2 (5 bases each). The J call may be faulty, since TRBJ2-5 better matches the DNA end. Germline V gene lookup returns CDR1 SGHRS and CDR2 YFSETQ. The CDR3 is 16 residues long. CDR3 sequence reads: CASSFPRDPLDRTQYF. CDR3 DNA sequence: TGCGCCAGCAGCTTCCCCCGGGACCCCCTCGATCGGACCCAGTACTTC.

The sample holds many counts of this clonotype. The chain is built from TRBV9 and TRBJ2-6; no reliable D call. V was trimmed by 0 bases and J by 1 base, leaving 5 bases between them. This CDR3 has 15 amino acids. Looked up from germline, CDR1 is SGDLS and CDR2 is YYNGEE. CDR3 in amino acids: CASSVVGSGANVLTF. In nucleotides, the CDR3 is TGTGCCAGCAGCGTAGTTGGGTCTGGGGCCAACGTCCTGACTTTC.

The sample holds many counts of this clonotype. V gene TRBV20-1 combines with J gene TRBJ2-7; 8 bases are shared with TRBD2. Germline V gene data show CDR1 as DFQATT and CDR2 as SNEGSKA (reference sequence). Unmatched junction bases numbered 5, after V lost 1 base and J lost 0 bases. The CDR3 is 15 amino acids. CDR3 amino acids: CSARGLAGRSYEQYF. CDR3 nucleotides: TGCAGTGCTAGAGGCCTAGCGGGCCGCTCCTACGAGCAGTACTTC.

The chain has TRBV20-1 and TRBJ2-3; 12 positions match TRBD2. J was trimmed by 6 bases and V by 6 bases; bases with no gene match: 4. The CDR3 totals 13 residues. CDR1 is DFQATT and CDR2 is SNEGSKA in the germline V gene (reference sequence). CDR3 amino acids: CSALAGGPDTQYF. In DNA, the CDR3 is TGCAGTGCCCTAGCGGGAGGGCCGGATACGCAGTATTTT.

Many counts were recorded for this clonotype. The V gene is TRBV2, the J gene TRBJ2-7; a weak D match, TRBD2 (5 bases). The V gene lost 3 bases and the J gene lost 3 bases, with 6 bases spanning the gap. Germline CDR1 and CDR2: SNHLY and FYNNEI. The CDR3 is made up of 12 amino acids. The CDR3 bases are TGTGCCAGCAGTGACAGCGGCTACGAGCAGTACTTC. This translates into CASSDSGYEQYF.

This clonotype was found a few times. The V gene is TRBV30, the J gene TRBJ1-3; TRBD1 aligns across 7 bases. Germline values: CDR1 GTSNPN, CDR2 SVGIG (reference sequence). There are 15 residues in the CDR3. Trimming took 0 bases from V and 1 from J; bases not matched to a gene: 3. The CDR3 DNA is TGTGCCTGGAGTGTCAACAGGGGTTCTGGAAACACCATATATTTT. As protein: CAWSVNRGSGNTIYF.

This clonotype showed up many times. The chain carries TRBV11-2 and TRBJ2-7, with D possibly called TRBD1 or TRBD2 (5 bases each). This CDR3 contains 13 residues. Trimming removed 5 bases from V and 4 bases from J, with 12 bases in between. Germline V CDR1 and CDR2: SGHAT, FQNNGV. In DNA, the CDR3 is TGTGCCAGCAGCAGGGGACGGCGGTACGAGCAGTACTTC. It translates to CASSRGRRYEQYF.

The chain uses TRBV20-1 and TRBJ2-6; no clear D. Trimming removed 3 bases from V and 0 bases from J, with 6 bases in between. CDR3 size: 14 residues. The germline gives CDR1 DFQATT, CDR2 SNEGSKA (reference sequence). CDR3 sequence reads: CSASNISGANVLTF. CDR3 DNA: TGCAGTGCTAGTAACATCTCTGGGGCCAACGTCCTGACTTTC.

This clonotype occurred many times. This chain joins TRBV9 and TRBJ1-3; D is ambiguous. The V end was cut by 0 bases, the J end by 4 bases, with 5 bases between. The CDR3 consists of 13 residues. The germline V gene encodes CDR1 SGDLS and CDR2 YYNGEE. CDR3 sequence (DNA): TGTGCCAGCAGCGTAGTTGAAGGAAACACCATATATTTT. Its translation is CASSVVEGNTIYF.

This clonotype was seen many times. The genes are TRBV3-1 and TRBJ2-1; no clear D. Trimming shortened V by 1 base and J by 1 base, and 8 bases separated the two germline ends. Germline CDR1 reads LGHDT; CDR2 reads YNNKEL (reference sequence). The CDR3 is 15 amino acids. The CDR3 DNA sequence: TGTGCCAGCAGCCAAGCTTGGGGATCCTACAATGAGCAGTTCTTC. Translated: CASSQAWGSYNEQFF.

This clonotype has at least ten counts. V is TRBV7-9 and J is TRBJ2-7, with 12 nucleotides matching TRBD2. CDR1 and CDR2 (germline): SEHNR, FQNEAQ (reference sequence). Trimming cost V 1 base and J 0 bases; bases outside gene matches: 7. This CDR3 is 18 amino acids long. The CDR3 sequence is CASSLGTSGILGSYEQYF. In DNA, the CDR3 is TGTGCCAGCAGCTTAGGGACTAGCGGGATCTTGGGCTCCTACGAGCAGTACTTC.